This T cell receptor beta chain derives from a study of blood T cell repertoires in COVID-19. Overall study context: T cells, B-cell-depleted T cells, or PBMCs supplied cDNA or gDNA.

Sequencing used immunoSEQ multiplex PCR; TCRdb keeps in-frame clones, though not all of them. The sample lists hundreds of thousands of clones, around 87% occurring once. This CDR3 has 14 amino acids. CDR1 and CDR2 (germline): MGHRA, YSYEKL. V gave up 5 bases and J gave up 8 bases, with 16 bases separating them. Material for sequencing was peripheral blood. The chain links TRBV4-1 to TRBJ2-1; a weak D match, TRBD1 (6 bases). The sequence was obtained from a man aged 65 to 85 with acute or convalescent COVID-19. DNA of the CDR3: TGCGCCAGCAGCGGGACACCTCAAGGCGATGAGCAGTTCTTC. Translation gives CASSGTPQGDEQFF.